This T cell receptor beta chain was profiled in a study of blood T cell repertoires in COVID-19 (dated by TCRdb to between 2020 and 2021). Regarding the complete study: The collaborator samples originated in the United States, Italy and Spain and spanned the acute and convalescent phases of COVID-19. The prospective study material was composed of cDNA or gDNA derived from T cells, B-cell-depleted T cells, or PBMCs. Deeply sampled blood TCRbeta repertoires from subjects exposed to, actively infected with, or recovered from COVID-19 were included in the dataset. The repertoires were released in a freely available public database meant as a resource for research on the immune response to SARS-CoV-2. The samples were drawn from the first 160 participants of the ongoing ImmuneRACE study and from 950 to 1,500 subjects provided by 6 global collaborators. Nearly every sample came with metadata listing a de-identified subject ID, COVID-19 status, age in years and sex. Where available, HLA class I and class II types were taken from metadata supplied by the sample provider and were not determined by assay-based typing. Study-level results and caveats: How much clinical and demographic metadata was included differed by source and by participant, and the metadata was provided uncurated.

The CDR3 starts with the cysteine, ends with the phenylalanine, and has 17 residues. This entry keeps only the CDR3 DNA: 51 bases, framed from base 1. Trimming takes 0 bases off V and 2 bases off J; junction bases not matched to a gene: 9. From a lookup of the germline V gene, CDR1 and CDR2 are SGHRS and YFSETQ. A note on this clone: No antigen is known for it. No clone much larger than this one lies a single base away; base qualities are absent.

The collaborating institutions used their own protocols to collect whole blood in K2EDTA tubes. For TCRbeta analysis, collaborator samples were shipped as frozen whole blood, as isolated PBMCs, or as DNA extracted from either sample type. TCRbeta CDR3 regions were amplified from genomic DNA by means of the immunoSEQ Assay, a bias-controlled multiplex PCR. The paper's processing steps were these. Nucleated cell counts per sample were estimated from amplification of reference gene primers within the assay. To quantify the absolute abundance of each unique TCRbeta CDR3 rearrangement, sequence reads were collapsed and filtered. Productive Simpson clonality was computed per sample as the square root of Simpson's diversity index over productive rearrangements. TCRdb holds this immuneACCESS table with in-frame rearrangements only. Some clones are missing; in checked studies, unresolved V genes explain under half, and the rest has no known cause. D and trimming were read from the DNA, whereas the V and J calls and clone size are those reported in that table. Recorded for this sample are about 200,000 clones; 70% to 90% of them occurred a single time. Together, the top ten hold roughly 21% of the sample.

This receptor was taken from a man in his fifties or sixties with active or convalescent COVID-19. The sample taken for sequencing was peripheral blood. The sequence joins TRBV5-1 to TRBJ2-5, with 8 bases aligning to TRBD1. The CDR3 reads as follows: CASSLVRRGRTQETQYF. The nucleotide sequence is TGCGCCAGCAGCTTGGTCCGCAGGGGGCGGACTCAAGAGACCCAGTACTTC.